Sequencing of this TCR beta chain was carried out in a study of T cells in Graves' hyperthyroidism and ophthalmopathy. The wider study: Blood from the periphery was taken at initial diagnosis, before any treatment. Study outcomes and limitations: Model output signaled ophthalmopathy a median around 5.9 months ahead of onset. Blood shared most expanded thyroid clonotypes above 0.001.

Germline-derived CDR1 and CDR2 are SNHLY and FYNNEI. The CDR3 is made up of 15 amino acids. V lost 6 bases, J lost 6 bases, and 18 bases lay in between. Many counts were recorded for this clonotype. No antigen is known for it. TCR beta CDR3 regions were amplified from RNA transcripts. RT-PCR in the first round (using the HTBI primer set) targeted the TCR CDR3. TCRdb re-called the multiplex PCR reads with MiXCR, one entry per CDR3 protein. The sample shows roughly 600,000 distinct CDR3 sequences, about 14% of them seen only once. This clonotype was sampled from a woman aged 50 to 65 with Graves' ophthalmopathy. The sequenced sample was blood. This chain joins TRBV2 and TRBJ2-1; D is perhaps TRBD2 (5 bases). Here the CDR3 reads CASSLDPVRGNEQFF. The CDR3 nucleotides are TGTGCCAGCAGCCTTGACCCAGTTCGGGGCAATGAGCAGTTCTTC.